The 30 T cell receptor beta chains given below trace back to one sample, sequenced in a study of STAT3 mutations in large granular lymphocyte leukemia. Overall study findings and caveats: At least one immunodominant TCR beta clonotype appeared in every T-cell large granular lymphocyte leukemia patient.

These receptors have no known antigen. Sequencing was performed with immunoSEQ multiplex PCR; in TCRdb, only in-frame clones are kept and a portion is missing. The table has roughly 25,000 clones, 94% seen once. The sequenced sample consisted of peripheral blood mononuclear cells. The receptor source for this set is a man between 40 and 49 years old with T-cell large granular lymphocyte leukemia. Some clones in this sample may be carry-over from other donors' samples.

The rearrangement links TRBV6-6 to TRBJ2-7; possible D gene TRBD1, 5 bases. The CDR3 totals 12 residues. Germline values: CDR1 MNHNY, CDR2 SVGAGI (reference sequence). The ends were cut back, 4 bases at V and 6 bases at J, with 10 bases in the middle. The CDR3 region is CASSSGIGEQYF. As DNA, the CDR3 is TGTGCCAGCAGTTCAGGGATAGGCGAGCAGTACTTC.

The genes are TRBV4-3 and TRBJ2-7; no firm D call. Germline assignment: CDR1 LGHNA and CDR2 YSLEER. This CDR3 contains 14 residues. V was shortened by 1 base and J by 1 base, with 8 bases between the two germline ends. The CDR3 DNA sequence: TGCGCCAGCAGCCAAGGTGACATGTCCTACGAGCAGTACTTC. Residues: CASSQGDMSYEQYF.

The chain is built from TRBV4-1 and TRBJ2-3; D is uncertain. Germline V gene lookup returns CDR1 MGHRA and CDR2 YSYEKL. CDR3 length equals 14 residues. Trimming removed 5 bases from V and 6 bases from J, with 15 bases in between. The CDR3 reads CASSLRTDVDTQYF. The CDR3 nucleotides are TGCGCCAGCAGCTTACGTACTGACGTGGATACGCAGTATTTT.

The chain joins TRBV18 to TRBJ2-5, with D possibly being TRBD2 (5 bases). CDR1 is KGHSH, CDR2 LQKENI, per germline. The CDR3 extends over 14 amino acids. V lost 6 bases to trimming and J lost 4 bases, with 15 bases between them. The CDR3 sequence: CASSTSWERETQYF. The CDR3, as DNA: TGTGCCAGCTCCACATCGTGGGAGAGAGAGACCCAGTACTTC.

CDR3 DNA: TGTGCCAGCAGCTCGACAGGGTCGCGGGACGAGCAGTACTTC. Protein: CASSSTGSRDEQYF. The genes are TRBV7-2 and TRBJ2-7, with TRBD1 identical over 7 bases. Per the germline V gene, CDR1 is SGHTA and CDR2 is FQGNSA. The CDR3 sequence is 14 residues long. Trimming removed 4 bases from V and 5 bases from J; junction bases left unmatched: 8. Full variable domain (rest looked up from reference TRBV7-2 and TRBJ2-7): GAGVSQSPSNKVTEKGKDVELRCDPISGHTALYWYRQSLGQGLEFLIYFQGNSAPDKSGLPSDRFSAERTGGSVSTLTIQRTQQEDSAVYLCASSSTGSRDEQYFGPGTRLTVT.

The V call is TRBV30, the J call TRBJ1-1, with 10 bases identical to TRBD1. The V gene's germline CDR1 is GTSNPN and CDR2 SVGIG (reference sequence). This CDR3 is 13 amino acids long. V lost 5 bases and J lost 4; bases outside the gene matches: 4. CDR3 sequence reads: CAWRRTGGTEAFF. The CDR3 DNA follows: TGTGCCTGGCGGCGGACAGGGGGCACTGAAGCTTTCTTT.

This clone came up a few times. The chain recombines TRBV4-2 with TRBJ1-2, with D uncertain. The CDR3 extends over 13 amino acids. The germline V and J ends were trimmed by 1 base and 5 bases, with 8 bases remaining between them. CDR1 is LGHNA and CDR2 is YNFKEQ in the germline V gene. The CDR3 nucleotides read TGTGCCAGCAGCCAAGCGGAGTTATATGGCTACACCTTC. It codes for CASSQAELYGYTF.

The chain couples TRBV7-6 to TRBJ2-7; D gene uncertain. Trimming took 8 bases from V and 0 from J, leaving 8 bases between them. Germline V lookup: CDR1 SGHVS, CDR2 FNYEAQ. The CDR3 covers 12 residues. CDR3 nucleotide sequence: TGTGCCAGCGGAAGCGACTCCTACGAGCAGTACTTC. It specifies CASGSDSYEQYF.

This rearrangement joins TRBV15 to TRBJ1-5, with D possibly TRBD1 on 5 matching bases. This CDR3 region has 15 residues. The germline gives CDR1 LNHNV, CDR2 YYDKDF (reference sequence). V shed 2 bases and J shed 2 bases, with 10 bases lying between them. The CDR3 DNA sequence: TGTGCCACCAGCAGATCGGGGGAGGGCAATCAGCCCCAGCATTTT. Protein sequence: CATSRSGEGNQPQHF.

V and J are TRBV7-6 and TRBJ2-7, with D unresolved. This CDR3 is built from 14 residues. Per the germline V gene, CDR1 is SGHVS and CDR2 is FNYEAQ. With 1 base removed from V and 0 bases from J, the gap between germline ends came to 7 bases. CDR3 protein: CASSLGTSSYEQYF. The DNA for the CDR3 is TGTGCCAGCAGCTTAGGCACCAGCTCCTACGAGCAGTACTTC.

The chain has TRBV6-5 and TRBJ2-5; D gene uncertain. Trimming took off 7 bases at V and 1 base at J, with 16 bases between the two ends. Germline CDR1 MNHEY, CDR2 SVGAGI. CDR3 length: 15 amino acids. The CDR3 sequence is CASTTGSLVQETQYF. The CDR3 DNA reads TGTGCCAGCACCACGGGCTCCTTGGTCCAAGAGACCCAGTACTTC.

This clone was detected only once. J is TRBJ1-2 and V is TRBV10-3; 7 nucleotides match TRBD1. The CDR3 is made up of 16 amino acids. Germline-derived CDR1 and CDR2 are ENHRY and SYGVKD. V lost 0 bases and J lost 3; bases outside the gene matches: 7. This CDR3 reads CAISESTGTGDYGYTF. The CDR3 DNA reads TGTGCCATCAGTGAGTCGACAGGGACCGGGGACTATGGCTACACCTTC.

The chain uses TRBV29-1 and TRBJ1-2, with D unresolved. Germline assignment: CDR1 SQVTM and CDR2 ANQGSEA. V lost 1 base to trimming and J lost 4 bases, with 7 bases between them. This CDR3 is built from 12 residues. The CDR3 coding sequence is TGCAGCGTTGAAGGGACGGTCTATGGCTACACCTTC. This gives the protein CSVEGTVYGYTF. Looking up the rest from reference TRBV29-1 and TRBJ1-2 gives the full variable domain: SAVISQKPSRDICQRGTSLTIQCQVDSQVTMMFWYRQQPGQSLTLIATANQGSEATYESGFVIDKFPISRPNLTFSTLTVSNMSPEDSSIYLCSVEGTVYGYTFGSGTRLTVV.

The genes are TRBV5-4 and TRBJ2-6; D remains ambiguous. Trimming shortened V by 0 bases and J by 1 base, and 11 bases separated the two germline ends. CDR1 SGHNT and CDR2 YYREEE come from the germline V gene (reference sequence). The CDR3 length is 17 residues. Here the CDR3 reads CASSLEGRLSGANVLTF. The DNA of the CDR3 is TGTGCCAGCAGCTTGGAGGGAAGGCTATCTGGGGCCAACGTCCTGACTTTC.

This sequence joins TRBV5-5 and TRBJ1-5; no reliable D call. Trimming removed 4 bases at V and 3 bases at J, with 17 bases between. CDR3 length equals 16 residues. Per germline, CDR1 SGHKS and CDR2 YYEKEE (reference sequence). In DNA, the CDR3 is TGTGCCAGCAGCCGACACTTCCGCGACTTCAATCAGCCCCAGCATTTT. Residues: CASSRHFRDFNQPQHF.

The chain combines TRBV5-1 with TRBJ1-1, with D perhaps TRBD1 (5 bases). The germline V gene encodes CDR1 SGHRS and CDR2 YFSETQ. Trimming left V 6 bases short and J 0 bases short, with 12 bases between. The CDR3 runs 14 residues. As DNA, the CDR3 is TGCGCCAGCACCCCCGGGACGGTGAACACTGAAGCTTTCTTT. Its protein product is CASTPGTVNTEAFF.

V is TRBV7-9 and J is TRBJ2-1, with D possibly matching TRBD2 (5 bases). Per the germline V gene, CDR1 is SEHNR and CDR2 is FQNEAQ (reference sequence). This CDR3 has 15 amino acids. Between the trimmed V and J ends, which lost 5 bases and 7 bases, there was a span of 18 bases. CDR3 nucleotide sequence: TGTGCCAGCAGCCCGCCGGGCCCCCCGGGAAATGAGCAGTTCTTC. Amino acids: CASSPPGPPGNEQFF.

This clone occurred once. The V and J genes are TRBV18 and TRBJ1-2; D uncertain. Between the trimmed V and J ends, which lost 0 bases and 4 bases, there was a span of 12 bases. The CDR3 covers 15 residues. Germline lookup yields CDR1 KGHSH and CDR2 LQKENI. The CDR3 loop is CASSPPGQKGYGYTF. The DNA of the CDR3 is TGTGCCAGCTCACCACCGGGCCAGAAGGGCTATGGCTACACCTTC.

V and J are TRBV6-5 and TRBJ1-2; 8 bases agree with TRBD1. The CDR3 runs 15 residues. Losses at the gene ends were 0 bases for V and 6 bases for J; bases not matched to a gene: 6. CDR1 MNHEY and CDR2 SVGAGI come from the germline V gene. The CDR3: CASSYSDRVVDGYTF. CDR3 coding DNA: TGTGCCAGCAGTTACTCGGACAGGGTTGTGGATGGCTACACCTTC.

This chain joins TRBV30 and TRBJ1-2; 11 bases fit TRBD1. Looked up from germline, CDR1 is GTSNPN and CDR2 is SVGIG (reference sequence). The CDR3 extends over 14 amino acids. With V trimmed by 2 bases and J by 5 bases, 4 bases remained unmatched. The CDR3 coding sequence is TGTGCCTGGAGTCCGGGACAGGGGGTGTATGGCTACACCTTC. Amino acids: CAWSPGQGVYGYTF.

The chain couples TRBV28 to TRBJ2-3; D call uncertain. The CDR3 has 14 residues. Germline V gene data show CDR1 as MDHEN and CDR2 as SYDVKM. With 2 bases removed from V and 3 bases from J, the gap between germline ends came to 9 bases. CDR3 sequence (DNA): TGTGCCAGCAGTTTAGTCGGACGGACAGATACGCAGTATTTT. As protein: CASSLVGRTDTQYF.

The chain has TRBV6-5 and TRBJ2-5, with D tentatively TRBD1 or TRBD2 (6 bases each). V lost 2 bases, J lost 3 bases, and 10 bases lay in between. CDR3 size: 14 residues. Germline values: CDR1 MNHEY, CDR2 SVGAGI. CDR3 protein: CASSYRRGKETQYF. CDR3 bases: TGTGCCAGCAGTTACAGGAGGGGGAAAGAGACCCAGTACTTC.

This clone was found once. This chain joins TRBV29-1 and TRBJ1-2; 12 nucleotides line up with TRBD1. The CDR3 has 15 amino acids. The germline CDR1 and CDR2 sequences are SQVTM and ANQGSEA. J was trimmed by 7 bases and V by 6 bases; bases with no gene match: 12. The CDR3 spells CSVPSRDRGLSGYTF. The CDR3 nucleotides read TGCAGCGTGCCCTCCCGGGACAGGGGGCTGAGTGGCTACACCTTC.

The V call is TRBV18, the J call TRBJ1-1, with TRBD1 matching over 7 bases. Unmatched junction bases numbered 11, after V lost 2 bases and J lost 5 bases. From germline, CDR1 is KGHSH and CDR2 LQKENI. The CDR3 has 16 residues. The CDR3 DNA is TGTGCCAGCTCACCAATGACAGGGAACGGGTATACTGAAGCTTTCTTT. Encoded protein: CASSPMTGNGYTEAFF. Filled out from reference TRBV18 and TRBJ1-1, the complete variable domain reads NAGVMQNPRHLVRRRGQEARLRCSPMKGHSHVYWYRQLPEEGLKFMVYLQKENIIDESGMPKERFSAEFPKEGPSILRIQQVVRGDSAAYFCASSPMTGNGYTEAFFGQGTRLTVV.

For this clone: A junction end diverges from the germline sequence, so it may reflect a read error. The chain joins TRBV5-1 to TRBJ2-7; D possibly matches TRBD1 or TRBD2 (5 bases each). From germline, CDR1 is SGHRS and CDR2 YFSETQ. The CDR3 sequence is 14 residues long. CDR3 DNA: TGCACCAGCAATTCGGGGCTTAGCTCCTACGAGCAGTACTTC. This translates into CTSNSGLSSYEQYF.

The V gene is TRBV20-1, the J gene TRBJ1-1; unclear D gene. The CDR3 spans 10 residues. Trimming removed 7 bases from V and 10 bases from J, with 13 bases in between. CDR1 DFQATT and CDR2 SNEGSKA come from the germline V gene (reference sequence). The DNA of the CDR3 is TGCAGTGTTATCGCCTCTGGAGCTTTCTTT. This gives the protein CSVIASGAFF.

The rearrangement uses TRBV4-3 and TRBJ1-1; 7 bases are a match to TRBD1. CDR1 LGHNA and CDR2 YSLEER come from the germline V gene. J lost 1 base, V lost 5 bases, and 7 bases had no gene match. The CDR3 runs 15 residues. In nucleotides, the CDR3 is TGCGCCAGCAGCGGGGAAGGGGGCAGGAACACTGAAGCTTTCTTT. Its translation is CASSGEGGRNTEAFF.

The J gene is TRBJ1-1, the V gene TRBV27, with TRBD1 identical over 7 bases. The germline V gene has CDR1 MNHEY and CDR2 SMNVEV (reference sequence). J lost 0 bases, V lost 6 bases, and 4 bases had no gene match. The CDR3 runs 14 residues. The CDR3 DNA reads as TGTGCCAGCAGAGAACAGGGGATGAACACTGAAGCTTTCTTT. This gives the protein CASREQGMNTEAFF.

The genes are TRBV28 and TRBJ1-4, with TRBD1 matching over 10 bases. CDR1 and CDR2 from the germline V gene are MDHEN and SYDVKM. J lost 4 bases, V lost 4 bases, and 9 bases had no gene match. The CDR3 is 17 residues long. CDR3 region: CASSSLTGGHRNEKLFF. The CDR3 DNA reads as TGTGCCAGCAGTTCCCTGACAGGGGGCCACCGTAATGAAAAACTGTTTTTT.

The chain couples TRBV4-3 to TRBJ2-3; 9 bases agree with TRBD2. The CDR3 sequence is 18 residues long. CDR1 and CDR2 from the germline V gene are LGHNA and YSLEER. Trimming removed 2 bases from V and 2 bases from J; junction bases left unmatched: 11. CDR3 region: CASSQSPLAGANTDTQYF. The CDR3 DNA follows: TGCGCCAGCAGCCAATCCCCCTTAGCGGGGGCCAACACAGATACGCAGTATTTT.